This T cell receptor (beta chain) is from a study of T cell repertoires in cytomegalovirus infection. Study observations and caveats: Cumulative public TCR beta family frequency identified CMV carriers with the relevant HLA.

This clonotype has only a few counts. Antigen specificity is unknown. TCRdb passed the reads through MiXCR, listing each CDR3 protein once. This table has some 450,000 distinct CDR3 sequences, 31% appearing once. Per germline, CDR1 SGHDT and CDR2 YYEEEE. The CDR3 has 17 residues. The junction had 8 bases not matched to a gene; V was cut back by 2 bases and J by 2 bases. The sequenced sample consisted of PBMCs. The rearrangement uses TRBV5-6 and TRBJ2-7, with 12 positions matching TRBD2. This TCR was recovered from a human donor in good health (CMV status not recorded). Some clones in this sample may be carry-over from other donors' samples. The CDR3 sequence is CASSLLSSGGATYEQYF. CDR3 in DNA: TGTGCCAGCAGCTTATTATCTAGCGGGGGGGCAACCTACGAGCAGTACTTC.